This T cell receptor beta chain was sequenced in a study of T cell responses to AZD1222 COVID-19 vaccine. In regard to this clone: Its target is not known.

Findings and limits, study-wide: Among the donors, most were white British and more were female, and clonal diversity was possibly underestimated. Close to half of spike-specific TCRs reportedly recognize unmutated variant regions. Spike-specific TCR breadth rose after two AZD1222 doses, and depth rose as well. No day 14 peak samples; only post-peak repertoires were characterized.

CDR1 is WNHNN and CDR2 is SYGVQD in the germline V gene (reference sequence). This CDR3 is built from 17 residues. Deletions cut 10 bases from V and 2 bases from J, with 23 bases between. The method was immunoSEQ multiplex PCR; TCRdb's version includes in-frame clones alone and lacks a portion of them. The sample consists of 100,000 to 140,000 clones, about 90% of them appearing once. The sample was peripheral blood, taken on day 0 of AZD1222 vaccination. V usage is TRBV10-1 and J usage is TRBJ2-2; weak D call: TRBD2 (6 bases). This TCR was sampled from an adult in good health. CDR3 amino acids: CANKTRTIRRNTGELFF. The CDR3 coding sequence is TGCGCCAACAAGACTCGGACTATCCGAAGAAACACCGGGGAGCTGTTTTTT.